A single sample gave rise to the 6 T cell receptor beta chains below, sequenced in a study of blood T cell repertoires in COVID-19. Produced via immunoSEQ multiplex PCR; TCRdb's table is partial and in-frame only. This sample has about 140,000 clones; 80% occur once, and the top ten carry approximately 5%. What was sequenced was peripheral blood. These receptors all stem from a woman aged 50 to 60 with acute or convalescent COVID-19.

This clone was observed many times. V gene TRBV19 combines with J gene TRBJ2-3, with 8 nucleotides matching TRBD1. The germline V gene has CDR1 LNHDA and CDR2 SQIVND (reference sequence). The CDR3 sequence is 15 residues long. V lost 5 bases and J lost 2; bases outside the gene matches: 6. The CDR3 region is CASSAGQGVTDTQYF. CDR3 DNA sequence: TGTGCCAGTAGTGCAGGACAGGGCGTCACAGATACGCAGTATTTT.

This rearrangement joins TRBV29-1 to TRBJ2-3; TRBD2 might be the D (5 bases). The V and J ends lost 0 bases and 4 bases respectively, with 14 bases between them. This CDR3 is 15 amino acids long. CDR1 is SQVTM and CDR2 is ANQGSEA in the germline V gene. The CDR3 is CSVEDLLLVPDTQYF. The CDR3 nucleotides read TGCAGCGTTGAAGATCTCCTACTAGTCCCAGATACGCAGTATTTT.

The V gene is TRBV7-6, the J gene TRBJ2-1; 8 nucleotides align to TRBD2. V was clipped by 5 bases and J by 1 base; unmatched bases: 7. Germline values: CDR1 SGHVS, CDR2 FNYEAQ. The CDR3 loop spans 16 amino acids. The CDR3 reads CASSTLRGGSYNEQFF. The CDR3 DNA reads as TGTGCCAGCAGCACACTCCGCGGGGGGTCCTACAATGAGCAGTTCTTC.

The chain combines TRBV19 with TRBJ1-6; 10 nucleotides line up with TRBD1. The ends lost 4 bases at V and 9 bases at J; junction bases unmatched: 9. The germline V gene has CDR1 LNHDA and CDR2 SQIVND (reference sequence). CDR3 length: 16 residues. Here the CDR3 DNA reads TGTGCCAGTAGTACTCAGGGGGGACAGGGGCGTTCACCCCTCCACTTT. It specifies CASSTQGGQGRSPLHF.

This chain connects TRBV18 to TRBJ1-5; 8 bases align to TRBD1. The CDR3 totals 15 residues. The junction had 5 bases not matched to a gene; V was cut back by 3 bases and J by 4 bases. In germline, CDR1 is KGHSH, CDR2 LQKENI. For the CDR3, the DNA is TGTGCCAGCTCACCCGGGGACAGGCCTAATCAGCCCCAGCATTTT. It yields the protein CASSPGDRPNQPQHF. Full variable domain (rest looked up from reference TRBV18 and TRBJ1-5): NAGVMQNPRHLVRRRGQEARLRCSPMKGHSHVYWYRQLPEEGLKFMVYLQKENIIDESGMPKERFSAEFPKEGPSILRIQQVVRGDSAAYFCASSPGDRPNQPQHFGDGTRLSIL.

V gene TRBV6-6 combines with J gene TRBJ2-3; 9 positions match TRBD2. Trimming cost V 6 bases and J 4 bases; bases outside gene matches: 8. The CDR3 length is 15 residues. Per germline, CDR1 MNHNY and CDR2 SVGAGI (reference sequence). The CDR3 coding sequence is TGTGCCAGCAGCTTCGGCGGGGGGGCCTCAGATACGCAGTATTTT. Amino acid sequence: CASSFGGGASDTQYF.